This T cell receptor (beta chain) was found in a study of cytomegalovirus exposure and HLA in healthy donors. Whole-study results and caveats: Another analysis was done later, and it associated 15,000 or so TCR beta sequences with HLA alleles at 0.05 false discovery rate.

Trimming cost V 2 bases and J 5 bases; bases outside gene matches: 3. This CDR3 is built from 15 residues. Germline-derived CDR1 and CDR2 are MNHEY and SVGAGI. As for this clone: The antigen is unknown.

The PCR ran on 60 Vbeta and 13 Jbeta primers. Original analysis: The authors later counted about 80 million unique TCR beta chains, some 11 million of them shared. TCRdb's table, derived via immunoSEQ multiplex PCR, lists solely in-frame clones and lacks some. The DNA was the basis for D and trimming; V, J and clone size are from that table. The repertoire holds approximately 180,000 clones, with roughly 76% as singletons. The sequenced material came from PBMCs. The gene calls are TRBV6-5 and TRBJ1-4, with 9 bases lining up with TRBD1. This clonotype was sampled from a woman aged 18 to 35 in good health and CMV-seropositive. DNA for the CDR3: TGTGCCAGCAGTTACGGGACAGGGAGAAATGAAAAACTGTTTTTT. It specifies CASSYGTGRNEKLFF.